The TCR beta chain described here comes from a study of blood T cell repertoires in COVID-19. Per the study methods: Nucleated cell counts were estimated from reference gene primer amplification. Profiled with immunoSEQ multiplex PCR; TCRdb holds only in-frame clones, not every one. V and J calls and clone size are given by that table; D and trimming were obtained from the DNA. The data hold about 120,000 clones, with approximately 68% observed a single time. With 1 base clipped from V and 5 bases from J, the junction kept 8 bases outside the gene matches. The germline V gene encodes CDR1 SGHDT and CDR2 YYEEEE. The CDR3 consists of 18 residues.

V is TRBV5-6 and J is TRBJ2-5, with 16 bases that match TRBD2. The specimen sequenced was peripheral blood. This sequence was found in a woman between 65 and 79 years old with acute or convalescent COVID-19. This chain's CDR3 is CASSLRPGTSGGAETQYF. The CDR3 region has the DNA TGTGCCAGCAGCTTGCGTCCCGGGACTAGCGGGGGGGCTGAGACCCAGTACTTC.